Below are 7 T cell receptor beta chains sequenced from a single sample in a study of blood T cell repertoires in COVID-19. The protocol was immunoSEQ multiplex PCR, while the TCRdb copy is restricted to in-frame clones and leaves out a portion. The sample carries 150,000 to 200,000 clones, 65% to 80% recorded once. The sequencing input was PBMCs or T cells enriched from blood (not recorded which). These receptors originate from a woman aged 45-65 years with acute COVID-19.

V is TRBV29-1 and J is TRBJ1-4; D is ambiguous. Germline V gene data show CDR1 as SQVTM and CDR2 as ANQGSEA. The CDR3 consists of 16 residues. V was clipped by 3 bases and J by 6 bases, with 20 bases between them. DNA for the CDR3: TGCAGCGTTGAGGCCGCAGCCCGACCGGGTCATGAAAAACTGTTTTTT. This gives the protein CSVEAAARPGHEKLFF. The whole variable domain, remainder taken from reference TRBV29-1 and TRBJ1-4, is SAVISQKPSRDICQRGTSLTIQCQVDSQVTMMFWYRQQPGQSLTLIATANQGSEATYESGFVIDKFPISRPNLTFSTLTVSNMSPEDSSIYLCSVEAAARPGHEKLFFGSGTQLSVL.

This clone was seen once. The chain links TRBV7-2 to TRBJ1-6; D may be TRBD1 (6 bases). The CDR3 covers 13 residues. V was cut by 5 bases and J by 8 bases, with 10 bases left in between. CDR1 is SGHTA and CDR2 is FQGNSA in the germline V gene. This CDR3 is CASSLQGYSPLHF. DNA for the CDR3: TGTGCCAGCAGCCTACAGGGTTATTCACCCCTCCACTTT.

The chain has TRBV7-9 and TRBJ1-3; possible D gene TRBD1, 5 bases. The CDR3 is 17 amino acids. Trimming pared 5 bases from V and 2 bases from J, leaving 19 bases between. Germline V gene data show CDR1 as SEHNR and CDR2 as FQNEAQ (reference sequence). The CDR3 region has the DNA TGTGCCAGCAGCCTCCGGGCCCTCACGGGGGCTGGAAACACCATATATTTT. This sequence encodes CASSLRALTGAGNTIYF.

This clone was recorded once. The V gene is TRBV28, the J gene TRBJ2-3, with D perhaps TRBD2 (6 bases). The CDR3 is 15 residues long. Trimming took 4 bases from V and 4 from J, leaving 15 bases between them. The germline CDR1 and CDR2 sequences are MDHEN and SYDVKM. The DNA for the CDR3 is TGTGCCAGCAGTTCGGCTAGCGTTGTCTCAGATACGCAGTATTTT. It yields the protein CASSSASVVSDTQYF. The full variable domain, its missing parts supplied by reference TRBV28 and TRBJ2-3, is DVKVTQSSRYLVKRTGEKVFLECVQDMDHENMFWYRQDPGLGLRLIYFSYDVKMKEKGDIPEGYSVSREKKERFSLILESASTNQTSMYLCASSSASVVSDTQYFGPGTRLTVL.

The sample holds one count of this clone. The genes are TRBV29-1 and TRBJ1-5; 11 nucleotides match TRBD1. This CDR3 comprises 12 residues. From germline, CDR1 is SQVTM and CDR2 ANQGSEA. With V trimmed by 6 bases and J by 6 bases, 1 base remained unmatched. CDR3 in amino acids: CSVGTGGQPQHF. The DNA for the CDR3 is TGCAGCGTGGGGACAGGGGGTCAGCCCCAGCATTTT.

The chain is built from TRBV11-3 and TRBJ1-1; 9 bases agree with TRBD1. Germline V gives CDR1 SGHNT, CDR2 YENEEA. V was pared by 3 bases and J by 7 bases, with 6 bases of the junction left unmatched. The CDR3 sequence is 14 residues long. The CDR3: CASSFGPGQGEAFF. CDR3 sequence (DNA): TGTGCCAGCAGCTTCGGCCCGGGACAGGGTGAAGCTTTCTTT.

The chain links TRBV28 to TRBJ2-7, with 9 bases aligning to TRBD1. The V gene end was trimmed by 4 bases and the J gene end by 5 bases; junction bases not matched to a gene: 3. This CDR3 comprises 13 residues. Germline V gene sequence: CDR1 MDHEN, CDR2 SYDVKM. DNA for the CDR3: TGTGCCAGCAGTTGGGGGACAGGGAACGAGCAGTACGTC. It translates to CASSWGTGNEQYV.